The 25 T cell receptor beta chains below come from one sample, sequenced in a study of CD8+CD57+ T cells in acquired aplastic anemia. CDR3 and TCR beta VDJ profiling relied on genomic DNA as the template. TCRdb reprocessed the reads with MiXCR, giving one entry per CDR3 protein. The repertoire has 200,000 or so distinct CDR3 sequences, around 66% of them found once; the top ten carry just over 45%. The sample was sorted CD4+, CD8+, or CD8+CD57+ T cells (not recorded which) from PBMCs. These receptors were obtained from a human donor with severe aplastic anemia or a healthy control (not recorded which).

Here the CDR3 DNA reads TGTGCCAGCACTCTTCCAAGCTCCTACAATGAGCAGTTCTTC. Translation: CASTLPSSYNEQFF. This chain joins TRBV7-9 and TRBJ2-1; D ambiguous. CDR1 SEHNR and CDR2 FQNEAQ come from the germline V gene (reference sequence). The CDR3 loop spans 14 amino acids. Trimming removed 7 bases from V and 0 bases from J, with 10 bases in between.

V and J are TRBV7-9 and TRBJ1-1; D call uncertain. Trimming stripped 7 bases from V and 6 bases from J, with 15 bases between. The length of the CDR3 is 13 residues. Germline loops: CDR1 SEHNR, CDR2 FQNEAQ (reference sequence). The CDR3 DNA reads as TGTGCCAGCACCCCCCCTCAAAGGGCTGAAGCTTTCTTT. Its translation is CASTPPQRAEAFF.

The chain recombines TRBV7-9 with TRBJ2-5; D not certain. CDR3 length: 14 amino acids. The germline V gene has CDR1 SEHNR and CDR2 FQNEAQ (reference sequence). Deletions cut 6 bases from V and 4 bases from J, with 15 bases between. The CDR3 region is CASSEGQVGETQYF. For the CDR3, the DNA is TGTGCCAGCAGTGAAGGGCAGGTGGGAGAGACCCAGTACTTC.

The sample holds a few counts of this clonotype. V and J are TRBV10-3 and TRBJ1-1; tentative D call: TRBD1 (6 bases). Germline V gene sequence: CDR1 ENHRY, CDR2 SYGVKD. V was shortened by 6 bases and J by 0 bases, with 20 bases between the two germline ends. The CDR3 is 17 amino acids. CDR3 amino acids: CAISPRTVSFLNTEAFF. The CDR3 nucleotides read TGTGCCATCAGCCCCCGGACAGTCTCATTCCTGAACACTGAAGCTTTCTTT.

This clonotype was detected many times. The gene calls are TRBV7-6 and TRBJ1-4, with D uncertain. Trimming removed 5 bases from V and 6 bases from J, with 13 bases in between. The CDR3 has 14 residues. Germline values: CDR1 SGHVS, CDR2 FNYEAQ. The CDR3 DNA follows: TGTGCCAGCAGCCAAGACAAATGGGATGAAAAACTGTTTTTT. Translation gives CASSQDKWDEKLFF.

The chain joins TRBV7-2 to TRBJ2-2; D might be TRBD1 (6 bases). This CDR3 comprises 15 residues. Between the trimmed V and J ends, which lost 1 base and 4 bases, there was a span of 10 bases. CDR1 and CDR2 (germline): SGHTA, FQGNSA. CDR3 region: CASSLDRDGTGELFF. The CDR3 DNA reads TGTGCCAGCAGCTTAGACAGGGACGGCACCGGGGAGCTGTTTTTT.

This clonotype has a count of ten or more. The V and J genes are TRBV19 and TRBJ2-7; D is perhaps TRBD2 (5 bases). The V and J ends lost 3 bases and 6 bases respectively, with 15 bases between them. CDR1 is LNHDA, CDR2 SQIVND, per germline (reference sequence). The CDR3 totals 14 residues. CDR3 residues: CASSINGESAEQYF. The CDR3 nucleotides read TGTGCCAGTAGTATTAACGGGGAATCGGCCGAGCAGTACTTC. Variable domain in full (rest from reference TRBV19 and TRBJ2-7): DGGITQSPKYLFRKEGQNVTLSCEQNLNHDAMYWYRQDPGQGLRLIYYSQIVNDFQKGDIAEGYSVSREKKESFPLTVTSAQKNPTAFYLCASSINGESAEQYFGPGTRLTVT.

This sequence joins TRBV10-3 and TRBJ1-2, with a tentative D call TRBD1 (5 bases). Germline CDR1 ENHRY, CDR2 SYGVKD. The ends were cut back, 1 base at V and 3 bases at J, with 9 bases in the middle. The CDR3 loop spans 14 amino acids. The CDR3 is CAISEFRGDYGYTF. Here the CDR3 DNA reads TGTGCCATCAGTGAGTTTCGGGGGGACTATGGCTACACCTTC.

This clonotype was recorded at least ten times. This rearrangement joins TRBV5-1 to TRBJ1-4, with 10 bases that match TRBD1. Germline V gives CDR1 SGHRS, CDR2 YFSETQ. CDR3 length: 15 residues. The junction had 7 bases not matched to a gene; V was cut back by 4 bases and J by 7 bases. As DNA, the CDR3 is TGCGCCAGCAGCCCCCGACAGGGGGCTGGTGAAAAACTGTTTTTT. Protein sequence: CASSPRQGAGEKLFF.

This clonotype appeared a few times. The chain carries TRBV20-1 and TRBJ2-5; D remains ambiguous. The CDR3 totals 16 residues. Germline lookup yields CDR1 DFQATT and CDR2 SNEGSKA (reference sequence). CDR3 nucleotide sequence: TGCAGCGCTTACCCCGTTATAAGGGTCCGAACGGAGACCCAGTACTTC. As protein: CSAYPVIRVRTETQYF.

This clonotype was seen a few times. This chain connects TRBV27 to TRBJ1-5; the D gene is possibly TRBD1 (6 bases). V lost 8 bases and J lost 1, with 15 bases in between. Germline values: CDR1 MNHEY, CDR2 SMNVEV (reference sequence). The length of the CDR3 is 15 residues. Here the CDR3 DNA reads TGTGCCAGCCGCTTGGAGGGGGTCAGCAATCAGCCCCAGCATTTT. Protein product: CASRLEGVSNQPQHF.

This clonotype was counted many times. In DNA, the CDR3 is TGTGCCACCAGCAAGGTTGCAGCTAACTATGGCTACACCTTC. It is translated as CATSKVAANYGYTF. The chain couples TRBV15 to TRBJ1-2; D unresolved. CDR1 and CDR2 from the germline V gene are LNHNV and YYDKDF (reference sequence). Trimming left V 4 bases short and J 0 bases short, with 9 bases between. This CDR3 has 14 residues.

The chain employs TRBV20-1 and TRBJ1-5, with 9 bases identical to TRBD1. This CDR3 has 14 residues. The germline gives CDR1 DFQATT, CDR2 SNEGSKA (reference sequence). The junction had 7 bases not matched to a gene; V was cut back by 3 bases and J by 7 bases. CDR3 bases: TGCAGTGCTAGCGGGGACAGGGTTGACCAGCCCCAGCATTTT. Translating gives CSASGDRVDQPQHF.

V and J are TRBV9 and TRBJ1-1; tentative D call: TRBD1 (5 bases). Germline assignment: CDR1 SGDLS and CDR2 YYNGEE. The CDR3 has 12 amino acids. Trimming left V 4 bases short and J 9 bases short, with 13 bases between. CDR3 DNA: TGTGCCAGCAGCCCCGGGGGGGGGAAAGCTTTCTTT. Translating gives CASSPGGGKAFF.

V and J are TRBV19 and TRBJ1-1, with a possible D match to TRBD1 (6 bases). The CDR3 covers 15 residues. Germline CDR1 and CDR2: LNHDA and SQIVND (reference sequence). With 6 bases removed from V and 1 base from J, the gap between germline ends came to 15 bases. CDR3 in DNA: TGTGCCAGTAGACTTTCCCGACAGGCGAACACTGAAGCTTTCTTT. It specifies CASRLSRQANTEAFF. The whole variable domain, remainder taken from reference TRBV19 and TRBJ1-1, is DGGITQSPKYLFRKEGQNVTLSCEQNLNHDAMYWYRQDPGQGLRLIYYSQIVNDFQKGDIAEGYSVSREKKESFPLTVTSAQKNPTAFYLCASRLSRQANTEAFFGQGTRLTVV.

V gene TRBV9 combines with J gene TRBJ2-7; 10 bases fit TRBD1. Germline CDR1 and CDR2: SGDLS and YYNGEE. The CDR3 runs 17 residues. Losses at the gene ends were 4 bases for V and 0 bases for J; bases not matched to a gene: 10. The CDR3 DNA reads as TGTGCCAGCAGCCCGAACCCCTGGACAGGGGGCTCCTACGAGCAGTACTTC. This gives the protein CASSPNPWTGGSYEQYF.

The genes are TRBV5-4 and TRBJ1-3; D not certain. The CDR3 runs to 14 residues. V lost 0 bases and J 0 bases, leaving 4 bases between the germline ends. CDR1 and CDR2 (germline): SGHNT, YYREEE (reference sequence). The CDR3 sequence: CASSLGLSGNTIYF. The CDR3 nucleotides read TGTGCCAGCAGCTTGGGACTCTCTGGAAACACCATATATTTT.

This clonotype was observed once. The chain links TRBV20-1 to TRBJ1-6, with 7 positions matching TRBD1. The CDR3 runs 14 residues. V trimming: 4 bases; J trimming: 5 bases; junction bases outside the gene matches: 5. Germline V gene data show CDR1 as DFQATT and CDR2 as SNEGSKA (reference sequence). Here the CDR3 reads CSATPGQNNSPLHF. In DNA form, the CDR3 reads TGCAGTGCTACACCGGGACAGAATAATTCACCCCTCCACTTT.

The rearrangement joins TRBV7-3 to TRBJ2-7; 10 nucleotides align to TRBD1. Losses at the gene ends were 11 bases for V and 7 bases for J; bases not matched to a gene: 14. This CDR3 region has 14 residues. Germline V CDR1 and CDR2: SGHTA, FQGTGA. The CDR3 coding sequence is TGTGCCGCAGGACGGGACAGGGGAATTAGGGAGCAGTACTTC. It is translated as CAAGRDRGIREQYF. The full variable domain, its missing parts supplied by reference TRBV7-3 and TRBJ2-7, is GAGVSQTPSNKVTEKGKYVELRCDPISGHTALYWYRQSLGQGPEFLIYFQGTGAADDSGLPNDRFFAVRPEGSVSTLKIQRTERGDSAVYLCAAGRDRGIREQYFGPGTRLTVT.

The rearrangement joins TRBV7-2 to TRBJ1-2; TRBD1 might be the D (6 bases). Trimming removed 7 bases at V and 2 bases at J, with 14 bases between. The CDR3 totals 14 residues. Germline loops: CDR1 SGHTA, CDR2 FQGNSA. The CDR3 bases are TGTGCCAGCACCGCAGGACAGTCCAACTATGGCTACACCTTC. It encodes CASTAGQSNYGYTF. Combining the CDR3 with reference TRBV7-2 and TRBJ1-2 gives the whole variable domain GAGVSQSPSNKVTEKGKDVELRCDPISGHTALYWYRQSLGQGLEFLIYFQGNSAPDKSGLPSDRFSAERTGGSVSTLTIQRTQQEDSAVYLCASTAGQSNYGYTFGSGTRLTVV.

The J gene is TRBJ2-3, the V gene TRBV2; 7 bases line up with TRBD2. Trimming took 6 bases from V and 4 from J; bases not matched to a gene: 7. Germline V gene lookup returns CDR1 SNHLY and CDR2 FYNNEI. The CDR3 is 14 residues long. CDR3 sequence: CASSPTSVADTQYF. CDR3 nucleotide sequence: TGTGCCAGCAGCCCAACTAGCGTCGCAGATACGCAGTATTTT.

This clonotype appeared a single time. The CDR3 does not end in the conserved phenylalanine or tryptophan, so this is likely a read error. No DNA is shown, since the ends of the CDR3 on it are uncertain; the CDR3 is the one TCRdb lists. The rearrangement joins TRBV5-5 to TRBJ2-5. The CDR3 spans 9 amino acids, including both terminal residues. The germline V gene encodes CDR1 SGHKS and CDR2 YYEKEE (reference sequence). The CDR3 here is CARSFPNTT.

The rearrangement uses TRBV7-9 and TRBJ2-3; D is perhaps TRBD1 or TRBD2 (5 bases each). Germline V lookup: CDR1 SEHNR, CDR2 FQNEAQ (reference sequence). V gave up 3 bases and J gave up 6 bases, with 16 bases separating them. CDR3 length: 15 amino acids. The CDR3 region is CASSLSSGRQDTQYF. DNA for the CDR3: TGTGCCAGCAGCTTGTCCTCGGGACGGCAGGATACGCAGTATTTT.

The gene calls are TRBV12-3 or TRBV12-4 and TRBJ2-7; 8 bases map to TRBD1. With 3 bases clipped from V and 4 bases from J, the junction kept 5 bases outside the gene matches. The CDR3 totals 14 residues. The CDR3 nucleotides read TGTGCCAGCAGTTTCTCAGGGGGCCATTACGAGCAGTACTTC. Translation: CASSFSGGHYEQYF.

The J gene is TRBJ1-6, the V gene TRBV2; D perhaps matches TRBD1 (6 bases). The CDR3 loop spans 15 amino acids. Trimming stripped 7 bases from V and 6 bases from J, with 16 bases between. Germline V lookup: CDR1 SNHLY, CDR2 FYNNEI. The CDR3: CASISQGGINSPLHF. CDR3 nucleotide sequence: TGTGCCAGCATTTCACAGGGTGGAATTAATTCACCCCTCCACTTT.